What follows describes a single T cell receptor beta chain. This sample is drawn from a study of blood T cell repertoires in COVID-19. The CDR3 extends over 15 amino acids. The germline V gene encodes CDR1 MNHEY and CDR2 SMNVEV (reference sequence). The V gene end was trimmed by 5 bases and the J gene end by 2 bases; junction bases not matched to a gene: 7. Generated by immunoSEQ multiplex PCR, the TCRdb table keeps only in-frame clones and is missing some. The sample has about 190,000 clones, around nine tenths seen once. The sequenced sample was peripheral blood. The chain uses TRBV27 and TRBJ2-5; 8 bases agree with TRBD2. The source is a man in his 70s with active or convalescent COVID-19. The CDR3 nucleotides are TGTGCCAGCAGTCGCGGGACTAGGTGGCAAGAGACCCAGTACTTC. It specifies CASSRGTRWQETQYF.